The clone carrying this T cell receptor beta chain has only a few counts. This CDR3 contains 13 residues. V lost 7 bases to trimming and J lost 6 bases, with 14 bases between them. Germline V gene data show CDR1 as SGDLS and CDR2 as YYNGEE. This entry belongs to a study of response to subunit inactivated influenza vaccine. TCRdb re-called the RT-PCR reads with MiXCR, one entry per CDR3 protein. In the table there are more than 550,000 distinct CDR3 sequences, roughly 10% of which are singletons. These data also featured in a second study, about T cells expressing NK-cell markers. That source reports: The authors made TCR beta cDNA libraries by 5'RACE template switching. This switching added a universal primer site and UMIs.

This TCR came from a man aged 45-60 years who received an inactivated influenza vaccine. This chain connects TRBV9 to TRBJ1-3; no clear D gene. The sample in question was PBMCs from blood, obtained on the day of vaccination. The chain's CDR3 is CASGRGNENTIYF. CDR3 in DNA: TGTGCCAGCGGCCGGGGAAATGAAAACACCATATATTTT.